Sequencing of this TCR beta chain was carried out in a study of cytomegalovirus exposure and HLA in healthy donors. TCRdb keeps only in-frame clones here, not all; method: immunoSEQ multiplex PCR. This sample has around 260,000 clones, with roughly 91% found just once. Germline assignment: CDR1 MNHNY and CDR2 SVGAGI (reference sequence). The CDR3 spans 14 residues. Unmatched junction bases numbered 0, after V lost 0 bases and J lost 1 base. The chain recombines TRBV6-6 with TRBJ2-7; 7 nucleotides line up with TRBD2. Source material: PBMCs. This TCR was sampled from a woman aged 30 to 39 in good health and CMV-seronegative. The CDR3 protein is CASSYSRESYEQYF. In nucleotides, the CDR3 is TGTGCCAGCAGTTACTCGCGGGAGTCCTACGAGCAGTACTTC.